Presented here are 25 T cell receptor beta chains from one specimen sequenced in a study of identical twins. TCRdb independently ran MiXCR on the 5' RACE reads; one entry per CDR3 protein. The table includes roughly 1.6 million distinct CDR3 sequences, less than 35% detected once. The source material was cord blood. The receptors shown here come from a newborn girl in good health.

The rearrangement links TRBV6-1 to TRBJ2-5, with TRBD2 identical over 11 bases. Germline values: CDR1 MNHNS, CDR2 SASEGT. The CDR3 is 14 residues long. The J segment lost 5 bases and the V segment lost 6 bases, leaving 5 bases of the junction unmatched. The CDR3 loop reads CASSQLAGVETQYF. Here the CDR3 DNA reads TGTGCCAGCAGCCAACTAGCGGGAGTGGAGACCCAGTACTTC.

A few counts support this clonotype. The chain carries TRBV4-1 and TRBJ1-2; D is possibly TRBD1 (5 bases). CDR3 length: 16 amino acids. Germline CDR1 reads MGHRA; CDR2 reads YSYEKL. V was pared by 0 bases and J by 4 bases, with 15 bases between. The DNA for the CDR3 is TGCGCCAGCAGCCAAGATGGTAGGGGCAGGCTCTATGGCTACACCTTC. Translation: CASSQDGRGRLYGYTF.

As concerns this clonotype: This may come from a read error, since a much larger clone is one base off. The chain links TRBV5-8 to TRBJ2-1, with D perhaps matching TRBD2 (6 bases). With 3 bases removed from V and 0 bases from J, the gap between germline ends came to 10 bases. This CDR3 spans 15 amino acids. The germline V gene has CDR1 SGHTS and CDR2 YDEGEE. The CDR3 is CASSWDSSSYNEQFF. CDR3 DNA sequence: TGTGCCAGCAGCTGGGACTCCAGCTCCTACAATGAGCAGTTCTTC.

This clonotype has a handful of counts. The chain joins TRBV12-3 or TRBV12-4 to TRBJ2-1, with 13 bases that match TRBD2. The CDR3 has 16 residues. J lost 7 bases, V lost 3 bases, and 6 bases had no gene match. CDR3 in amino acids: CASSFRTSGRGNEQFF. As DNA, the CDR3 is TGTGCCAGCAGTTTCCGAACTAGCGGGAGGGGTAATGAGCAGTTCTTC.

Many counts were recorded for this clonotype. CDR3 in DNA: TGTGCCACCAGTGGCGGGAATCAGCCCCAGCATTTT. The encoded protein is CATSGGNQPQHF. This chain links TRBV24-1 with TRBJ1-5; no clear D. Trimming removed 5 bases at V and 4 bases at J, with 5 bases between. CDR3 length: 12 residues. CDR1 and CDR2 from the germline V gene are KGHDR and SFDVKD.

This clonotype was found a few times. The chain carries TRBV12-3 or TRBV12-4 and TRBJ1-5; D unclear. This CDR3 comprises 10 residues. Trimming removed 10 bases from V and 9 bases from J, with 10 bases in between. CDR3 protein: CATSVGPQHF. The CDR3 DNA reads TGTGCCACCAGCGTGGGGCCCCAGCATTTT.

In regard to this clonotype: This may be a read error: a much more frequent sequence differs by one nucleotide. The V and J genes are TRBV3-1 and TRBJ1-2; no clear D gene. Per germline, CDR1 LGHDT and CDR2 YNNKEL (reference sequence). The CDR3 runs 16 residues. CDR3 nucleotides: TGTGCCAGCAGCCAAGGTCAGTCGACGGGGAACTATGGCCACACCTTC. It codes for CASSQGQSTGNYGHTF.

This clonotype has just one count. Sequence at one end of the junction differs from germline and may be a read error. The chain combines TRBV3-1 with TRBJ1-2; D is unclear. There are 13 residues in the CDR3. Germline values: CDR1 LGHDT, CDR2 YNNKEL (reference sequence). The CDR3 loop reads CASGQAGHYGYTF. The CDR3 DNA follows: TGTGCCAGCGGCCAAGCGGGTCACTATGGCTACACCTTC.

This chain uses TRBV24-1 with TRBJ2-5; 10 bases agree with TRBD2. This CDR3 has 14 residues. The V and J ends lost 0 bases and 11 bases, in that order; junction bases with no gene match: 5. Germline V gives CDR1 KGHDR, CDR2 SFDVKD. The CDR3 spells CATSDLHQLAGQYF. The CDR3, as DNA: TGTGCCACCAGTGATTTGCACCAACTAGCGGGGCAGTACTTC.

The chain carries TRBV7-9 and TRBJ2-4; D is unresolved. This CDR3 contains 16 residues. V was trimmed by 2 bases and J by 13 bases, leaving 24 bases between them. Germline values: CDR1 SEHNR, CDR2 FQNEAQ (reference sequence). The DNA for the CDR3 is TGTGCCAGCAGCTTAATAAGGTCCCCGAATTACAATGAGCAGTACTTC. Its protein product is CASSLIRSPNYNEQYF.

This clonotype appeared a few times. This sequence joins TRBV20-1 and TRBJ2-1; D may be TRBD2 (6 bases). V lost 5 bases, J lost 8 bases, and 16 bases lay in between. CDR3 size: 13 residues. The V gene's germline CDR1 is DFQATT and CDR2 SNEGSKA (reference sequence). CDR3 DNA sequence: TGCAGTGCTCGTAGACTAGGGGTCCATGAGCAGTTCTTC. Amino acids: CSARRLGVHEQFF.

Remarks on this clonotype: No conserved phenylalanine or tryptophan is present at the end of the CDR3, so a read error is the likely explanation. The chain links TRBV27 to TRBJ2-7; TRBD2 might be the D (6 bases). Deletions cut 3 bases from V and 1 base from J, with 13 bases between. Germline-derived CDR1 and CDR2 are MNHEY and SMNVEV (reference sequence). The CDR3 contains 15 residues. The CDR3: CASSLAGSHSYEQYL. DNA for the CDR3: TGTGCCAGCAGTTTGGCCGGGAGCCATTCCTACGAGCAGTACCTC.

The chain is built from TRBV5-1 and TRBJ2-3; TRBD1 agrees at 8 bases. The CDR3 is 12 residues long. CDR1 is SGHRS, CDR2 YFSETQ, per germline. With V trimmed by 2 bases and J by 12 bases, 5 bases remained unmatched. The chain's CDR3 is CASSLHRGYQYF. CDR3 sequence (DNA): TGCGCCAGCAGCTTACACAGGGGGTATCAGTATTTT. Variable domain in full (rest from reference TRBV5-1 and TRBJ2-3): KAGVTQTPRYLIKTRGQQVTLSCSPISGHRSVSWYQQTPGQGLQFLFEYFSETQRNKGNFPGRFSGRQFSNSRSEMNVSTLELGDSALYLCASSLHRGYQYFGPGTRLTVL.

The genes are TRBV3-1 and TRBJ1-6, with 9 bases lining up with TRBD1. Germline CDR1 and CDR2: LGHDT and YNNKEL (reference sequence). Losses at the gene ends were 1 base for V and 6 bases for J; bases not matched to a gene: 13. The CDR3 totals 19 residues. CDR3 coding DNA: TGTGCCAGCAGCCAAGGTCGTACAGGGGGCAGGGGCGGTAATTCACCCCTCCACTTT. Translation: CASSQGRTGGRGGNSPLHF. Drawing the rest from reference TRBV3-1 and TRBJ1-6, the complete variable domain is DTAVSQTPKYLVTQMGNDKSIKCEQNLGHDTMYWYKQDSKKFLKIMFSYNNKELIINETVPNRFSPKSPDKAHLNLHINSLELGDSAVYFCASSQGRTGGRGGNSPLHFGNGTRLTVT.

V and J are TRBV4-2 and TRBJ1-2, with D hard to call. Deletions cut 4 bases from V and 8 bases from J, with 17 bases between. Germline V gene data show CDR1 as LGHNA and CDR2 as YNFKEQ. This CDR3 comprises 14 residues. In nucleotides, the CDR3 is TGTGCCAGCAGCCTGGCGGGGTCGGCAGTAGGCTACACCTTC. This translates into CASSLAGSAVGYTF.

In its sample, this clonotype was seen a few times. This chain joins TRBV18 and TRBJ1-1, with a possible D match to TRBD1 (6 bases). CDR1 is KGHSH and CDR2 is LQKENI in the germline V gene. The V end was cut by 1 base, the J end by 5 bases, with 17 bases between. The CDR3 loop spans 16 amino acids. For the CDR3, the DNA is TGTGCCAGCTCACCACTACAGGGATTTGAGTTAACTGAAGCTTTCTTT. Translating gives CASSPLQGFELTEAFF.

This clonotype was detected only once. V and J are TRBV29-1 and TRBJ1-1; TRBD1 is a possible D gene (6 bases). The V and J ends lost 7 bases and 1 base respectively, with 10 bases between them. The germline V gene encodes CDR1 SQVTM and CDR2 ANQGSEA. There are 12 residues in the CDR3. The CDR3 sequence is CSAGTSNTEAFF. CDR3 DNA: TGCAGCGCCGGGACATCGAACACTGAAGCTTTCTTT.

CDR3 in DNA: TGCGCCAGCAGCCAAGTGTGGGACAGGGGCCACGAGCAGTACTTC. Translated, it gives CASSQVWDRGHEQYF. The chain links TRBV4-1 to TRBJ2-7; 10 bases match TRBD1. J gave up 5 bases and V 1 base, and 5 bases lay outside the gene matches. Per the germline V gene, CDR1 is MGHRA and CDR2 is YSYEKL. The CDR3 is made up of 15 amino acids.

V usage is TRBV5-1 and J usage is TRBJ1-1; TRBD1 might be the D (5 bases). V dropped 1 base and J dropped 3 bases, with 13 bases sitting between them. Germline V gives CDR1 SGHRS, CDR2 YFSETQ. The CDR3 consists of 15 residues. Here the CDR3 reads CASSLYPVGDTEAFF. For the CDR3, the DNA is TGCGCCAGCAGCTTGTATCCAGTAGGGGACACTGAAGCTTTCTTT. Full variable domain (remainder filled in from reference TRBV5-1 and TRBJ1-1): KAGVTQTPRYLIKTRGQQVTLSCSPISGHRSVSWYQQTPGQGLQFLFEYFSETQRNKGNFPGRFSGRQFSNSRSEMNVSTLELGDSALYLCASSLYPVGDTEAFFGQGTRLTVV.

The rearrangement joins TRBV27 to TRBJ1-1; no definite D call. Trimming shortened V by 6 bases and J by 3 bases, and 11 bases separated the two germline ends. The CDR3 contains 13 residues. Looked up from germline, CDR1 is MNHEY and CDR2 is SMNVEV (reference sequence). CDR3 region: CASSAKGYTEAFF. In nucleotides, the CDR3 is TGTGCCAGCAGCGCCAAAGGTTACACTGAAGCTTTCTTT.

The table lists this clonotype with many counts. The chain employs TRBV27 and TRBJ2-5; TRBD2 aligns across 7 bases. The CDR3 length is 19 residues. From germline, CDR1 is MNHEY and CDR2 SMNVEV (reference sequence). J gave up 2 bases and V 5 bases, and 20 bases lay outside the gene matches. In DNA form, the CDR3 reads TGTGCCAGCAGTCCAATGACACATCGGTTGGAGCGGGATCAAGAGACCCAGTACTTC. Amino acid sequence: CASSPMTHRLERDQETQYF.

The rearrangement joins TRBV28 to TRBJ2-1; TRBD2 matches 16 bases. Losses at the gene ends were 9 bases for V and 9 bases for J; bases not matched to a gene: 8. CDR1 and CDR2 (germline): MDHEN, SYDVKM. The CDR3 contains 15 residues. The CDR3 DNA reads as TGTGCCAGTGGGACCGGGACTAGCGGGAGGGGTGAGCAGTTCTTC. Its protein product is CASGTGTSGRGEQFF. Full variable domain (rest looked up from reference TRBV28 and TRBJ2-1): DVKVTQSSRYLVKRTGEKVFLECVQDMDHENMFWYRQDPGLGLRLIYFSYDVKMKEKGDIPEGYSVSREKKERFSLILESASTNQTSMYLCASGTGTSGRGEQFFGPGTRLTVL.

The genes are TRBV3-1 and TRBJ2-7; 7 bases fit TRBD1. The V gene end was trimmed by 0 bases and the J gene end by 2 bases; junction bases not matched to a gene: 7. The CDR3 sequence is 16 residues long. Germline V gene data show CDR1 as LGHDT and CDR2 as YNNKEL (reference sequence). The CDR3 is CASSQDRRDRTYEQYF. The CDR3 coding sequence is TGTGCCAGCAGCCAAGATCGCCGGGACAGAACCTACGAGCAGTACTTC.

This clonotype was picked up one time. This chain joins TRBV20-1 and TRBJ2-5; D is uncertain. The V gene's germline CDR1 is DFQATT and CDR2 SNEGSKA (reference sequence). The CDR3 contains 15 residues. Trimming left V 0 bases short and J 11 bases short, with 22 bases between. The CDR3 loop is CSARDRTVSYNEQYF. CDR3 nucleotides: TGCAGTGCTAGAGATCGCACCGTCTCCTACAATGAGCAGTACTTC.

CDR3 amino acids: CASSQPTIGWEQFF. The CDR3 region has the DNA TGCGCCAGCAGCCAACCTACTATCGGTTGGGAGCAGTTCTTC. V usage is TRBV4-1 and J usage is TRBJ2-1; D gene ambiguous. Germline lookup yields CDR1 MGHRA and CDR2 YSYEKL. The CDR3 consists of 14 residues. The V end was cut by 2 bases, the J end by 10 bases, with 15 bases between.